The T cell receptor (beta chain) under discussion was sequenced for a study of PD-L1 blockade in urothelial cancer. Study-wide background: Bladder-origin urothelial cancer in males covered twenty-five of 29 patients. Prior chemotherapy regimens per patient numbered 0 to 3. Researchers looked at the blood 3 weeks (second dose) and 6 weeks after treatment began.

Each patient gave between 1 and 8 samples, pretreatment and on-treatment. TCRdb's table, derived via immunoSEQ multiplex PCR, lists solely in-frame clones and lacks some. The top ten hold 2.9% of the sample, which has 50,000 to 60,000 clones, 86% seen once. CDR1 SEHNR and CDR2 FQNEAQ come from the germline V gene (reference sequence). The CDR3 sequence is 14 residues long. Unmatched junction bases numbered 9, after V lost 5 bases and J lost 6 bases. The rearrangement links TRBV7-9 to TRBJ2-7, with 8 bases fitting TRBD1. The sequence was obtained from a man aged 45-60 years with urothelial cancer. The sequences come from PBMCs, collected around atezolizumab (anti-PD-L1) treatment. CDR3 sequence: CASSPDRGISEQYF. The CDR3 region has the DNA TGTGCCAGCAGCCCTGACAGGGGTATAAGCGAGCAGTACTTC. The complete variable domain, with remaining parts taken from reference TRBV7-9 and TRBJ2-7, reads DTGVSQNPRHKITKRGQNVTFRCDPISEHNRLYWYRQTLGQGPEFLTYFQNEAQLEKSRLLSDRFSAERPKGSFSTLEIQRTEQGDSAMYLCASSPDRGISEQYFGPGTRLTVT.